This TCR beta chain came from a study of lymphopenia after photon versus proton radiotherapy. Overall study findings and caveats: Post-nadir diversity loss with photons came from oligoclonal expansion, particularly CD8+ Temra cells. Authors raise, but do not show, better survival with proton therapy. Larger post-nadir TCR diversity loss correlated inversely with survival in deceased patients. Under photons, naive T cells and diversity fell while effector/memory populations rose.

As for this clone: Its antigen remains unidentified.

In germline, CDR1 is SGHRS, CDR2 YFSETQ. The CDR3 extends over 12 amino acids. The V and J ends lost 9 bases and 5 bases, in that order; junction bases with no gene match: 4. Clones were sequenced by immunoSEQ multiplex PCR, and TCRdb holds only the in-frame ones, with some missing. In the table there are about 53,000 clones, about 86% of which are singletons. The J gene is TRBJ1-5, the V gene TRBV5-1, with 8 bases matching TRBD1. This material consisted of peripheral blood, taken from a patient treated with photon-based radiotherapy. This TCR came from a man aged 45-65 years with gastric cancer. CDR3 protein: CAIAGGDQPQHF. The CDR3 region has the DNA TGCGCCATCGCAGGGGGCGATCAGCCCCAGCATTTT.